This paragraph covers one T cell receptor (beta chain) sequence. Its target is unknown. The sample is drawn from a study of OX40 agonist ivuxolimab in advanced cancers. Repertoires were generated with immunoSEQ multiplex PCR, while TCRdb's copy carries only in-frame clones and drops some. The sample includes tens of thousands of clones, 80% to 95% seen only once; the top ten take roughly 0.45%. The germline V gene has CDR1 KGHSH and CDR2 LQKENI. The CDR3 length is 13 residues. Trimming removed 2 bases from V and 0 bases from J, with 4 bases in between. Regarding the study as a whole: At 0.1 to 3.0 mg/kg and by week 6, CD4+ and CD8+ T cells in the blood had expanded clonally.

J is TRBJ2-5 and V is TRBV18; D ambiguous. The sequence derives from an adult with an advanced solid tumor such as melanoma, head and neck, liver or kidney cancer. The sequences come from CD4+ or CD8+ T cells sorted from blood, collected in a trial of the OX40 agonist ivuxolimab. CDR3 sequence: CASSPGHQETQYF. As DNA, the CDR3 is TGTGCCAGCTCACCAGGACACCAAGAGACCCAGTACTTC.